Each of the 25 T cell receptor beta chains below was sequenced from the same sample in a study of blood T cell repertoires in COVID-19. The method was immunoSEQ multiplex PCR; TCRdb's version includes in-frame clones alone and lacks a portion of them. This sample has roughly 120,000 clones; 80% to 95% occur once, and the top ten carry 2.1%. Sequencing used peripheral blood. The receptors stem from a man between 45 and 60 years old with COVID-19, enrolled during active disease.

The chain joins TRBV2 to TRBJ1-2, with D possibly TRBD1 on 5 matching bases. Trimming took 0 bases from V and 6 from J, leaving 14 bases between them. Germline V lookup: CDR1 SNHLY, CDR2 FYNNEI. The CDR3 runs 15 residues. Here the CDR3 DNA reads TGTGCCAGCAGTGAAGCGCTTCAGGGTACTGATGGCTACACCTTC. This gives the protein CASSEALQGTDGYTF.

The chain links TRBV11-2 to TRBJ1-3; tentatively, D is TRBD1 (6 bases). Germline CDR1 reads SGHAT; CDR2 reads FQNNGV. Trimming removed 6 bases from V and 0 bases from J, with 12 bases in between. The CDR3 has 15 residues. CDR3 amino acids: CASSIPGHSGNTIYF. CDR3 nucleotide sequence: TGTGCCAGCAGTATACCGGGACACTCTGGAAACACCATATATTTT.

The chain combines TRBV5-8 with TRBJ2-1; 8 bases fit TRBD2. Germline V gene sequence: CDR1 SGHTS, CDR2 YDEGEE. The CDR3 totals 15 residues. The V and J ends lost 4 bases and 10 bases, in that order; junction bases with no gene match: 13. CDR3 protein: CASSKAGAQRGEQFF. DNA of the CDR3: TGTGCCAGCAGCAAAGCGGGGGCCCAACGCGGCGAGCAGTTCTTC.

The CDR3 DNA reads as TGTGCCTGGAGTGGCACACCAAGCAATCAGCCCCAGCATTTT. The encoded protein is CAWSGTPSNQPQHF. The chain employs TRBV30 and TRBJ1-5; D remains ambiguous. The V gene's germline CDR1 is GTSNPN and CDR2 SVGIG (reference sequence). V shed 1 base and J shed 1 base, with 8 bases lying between them. The CDR3 contains 14 residues.

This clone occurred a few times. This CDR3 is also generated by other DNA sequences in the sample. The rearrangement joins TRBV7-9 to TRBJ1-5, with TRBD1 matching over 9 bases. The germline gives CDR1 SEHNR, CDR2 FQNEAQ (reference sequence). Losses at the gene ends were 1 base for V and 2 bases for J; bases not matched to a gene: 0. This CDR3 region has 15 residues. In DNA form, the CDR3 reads TGTGCCAGCAGCTTAGGGACAGGGGGCAATCAGCCCCAGCATTTT. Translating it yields CASSLGTGGNQPQHF.

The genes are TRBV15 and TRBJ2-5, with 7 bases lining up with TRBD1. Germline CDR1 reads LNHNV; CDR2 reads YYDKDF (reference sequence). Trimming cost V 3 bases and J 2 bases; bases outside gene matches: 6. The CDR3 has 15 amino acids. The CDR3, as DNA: TGTGCCACCAGCAGGACCCAGGGGGTACAAGAGACCCAGTACTTC. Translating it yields CATSRTQGVQETQYF.

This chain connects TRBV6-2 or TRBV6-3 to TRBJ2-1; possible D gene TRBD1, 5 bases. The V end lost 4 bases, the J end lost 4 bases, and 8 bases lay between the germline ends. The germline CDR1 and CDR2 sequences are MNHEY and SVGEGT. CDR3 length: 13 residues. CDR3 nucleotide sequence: TGTGCCAGCAGTTTGACAGCATACAATGAGCAGTTCTTC. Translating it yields CASSLTAYNEQFF.

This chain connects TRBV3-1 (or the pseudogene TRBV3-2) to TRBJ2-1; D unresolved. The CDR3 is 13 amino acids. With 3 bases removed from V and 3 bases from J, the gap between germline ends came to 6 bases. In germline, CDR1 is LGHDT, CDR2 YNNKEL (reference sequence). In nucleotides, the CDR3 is TGTGCCAGCAGCCAGACACTCTACAATGAGCAGTTCTTC. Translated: CASSQTLYNEQFF.

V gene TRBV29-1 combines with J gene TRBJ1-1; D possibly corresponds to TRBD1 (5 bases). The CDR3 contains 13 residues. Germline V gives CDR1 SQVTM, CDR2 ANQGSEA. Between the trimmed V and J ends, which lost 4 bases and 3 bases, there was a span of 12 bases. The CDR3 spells CSVVGGSDTEAFF. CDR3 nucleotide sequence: TGCAGCGTTGTCGGGGGGTCGGACACTGAAGCTTTCTTT.

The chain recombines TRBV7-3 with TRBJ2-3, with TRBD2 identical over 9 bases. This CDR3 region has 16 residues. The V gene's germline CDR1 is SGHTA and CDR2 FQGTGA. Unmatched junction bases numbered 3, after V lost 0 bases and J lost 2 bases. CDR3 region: CASSLTASGITDTQYF. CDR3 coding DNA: TGTGCCAGCAGCTTAACGGCTAGCGGGATCACAGATACGCAGTATTTT.

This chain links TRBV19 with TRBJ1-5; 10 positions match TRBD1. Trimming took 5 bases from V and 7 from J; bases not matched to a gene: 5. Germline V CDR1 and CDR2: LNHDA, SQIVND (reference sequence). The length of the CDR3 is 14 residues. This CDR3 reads CASSAGTGEQPQHF. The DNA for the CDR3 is TGTGCCAGTAGTGCCGGGACAGGGGAACAGCCCCAGCATTTT.

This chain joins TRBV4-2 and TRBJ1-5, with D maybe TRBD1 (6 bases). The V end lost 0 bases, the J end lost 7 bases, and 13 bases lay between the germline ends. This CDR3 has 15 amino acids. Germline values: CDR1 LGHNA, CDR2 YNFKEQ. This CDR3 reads CASSQDVGGEQPQHF. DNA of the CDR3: TGTGCCAGCAGCCAAGACGTAGGGGGGGAACAGCCCCAGCATTTT.

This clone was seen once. This chain's CDR3 is CASSTRLAENTGELFF. The CDR3 region has the DNA TGTGCCAGCAGCACCCGACTAGCGGAGAACACCGGGGAGCTGTTTTTT. The chain uses TRBV9 and TRBJ2-2; 9 nucleotides agree with TRBD2. CDR1 is SGDLS and CDR2 is YYNGEE in the germline V gene. This CDR3 is built from 16 residues. V dropped 4 bases and J dropped 1; count of bases not matched to a gene: 5.

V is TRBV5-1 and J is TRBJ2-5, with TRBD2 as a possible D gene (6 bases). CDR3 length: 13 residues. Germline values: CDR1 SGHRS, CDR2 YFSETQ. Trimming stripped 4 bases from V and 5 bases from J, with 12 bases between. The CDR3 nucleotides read TGCGCCAGCAGCCCCGTCGGAGGGGAGACCCAGTACTTC. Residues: CASSPVGGETQYF.

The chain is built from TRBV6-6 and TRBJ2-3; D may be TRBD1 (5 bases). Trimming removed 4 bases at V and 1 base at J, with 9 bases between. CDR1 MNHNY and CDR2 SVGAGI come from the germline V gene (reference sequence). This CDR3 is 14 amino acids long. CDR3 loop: CASSSGLGTDTQYF. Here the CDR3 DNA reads TGTGCCAGCAGTTCAGGGTTGGGCACAGATACGCAGTATTTT.

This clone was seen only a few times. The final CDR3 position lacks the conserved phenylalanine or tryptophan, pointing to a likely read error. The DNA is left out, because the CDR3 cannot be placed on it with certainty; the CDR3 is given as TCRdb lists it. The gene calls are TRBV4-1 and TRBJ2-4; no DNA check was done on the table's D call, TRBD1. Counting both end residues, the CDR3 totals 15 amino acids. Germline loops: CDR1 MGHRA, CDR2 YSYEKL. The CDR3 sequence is CASSQEVQAGTGFKV.

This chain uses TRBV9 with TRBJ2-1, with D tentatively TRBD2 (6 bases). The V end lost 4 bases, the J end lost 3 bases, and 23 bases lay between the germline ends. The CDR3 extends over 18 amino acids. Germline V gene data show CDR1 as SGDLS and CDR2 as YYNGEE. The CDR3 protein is CASSNRPSRDSIYNEQFF. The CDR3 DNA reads TGTGCCAGCAGCAACAGACCTTCCCGGGACTCTATCTACAATGAGCAGTTCTTC.

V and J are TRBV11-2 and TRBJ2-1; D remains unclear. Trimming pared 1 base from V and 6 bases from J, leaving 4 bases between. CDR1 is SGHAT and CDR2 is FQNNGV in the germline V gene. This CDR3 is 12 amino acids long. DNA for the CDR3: TGTGCCAGCAGCTTAGCGGTCAATGAGCAGTTCTTC. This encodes CASSLAVNEQFF.

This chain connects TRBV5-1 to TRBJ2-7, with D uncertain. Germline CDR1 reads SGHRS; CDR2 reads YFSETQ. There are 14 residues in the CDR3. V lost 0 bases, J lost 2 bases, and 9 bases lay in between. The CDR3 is CASSLAGVPYEQYF. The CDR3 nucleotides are TGCGCCAGCAGCTTGGCCGGAGTGCCCTACGAGCAGTACTTC.

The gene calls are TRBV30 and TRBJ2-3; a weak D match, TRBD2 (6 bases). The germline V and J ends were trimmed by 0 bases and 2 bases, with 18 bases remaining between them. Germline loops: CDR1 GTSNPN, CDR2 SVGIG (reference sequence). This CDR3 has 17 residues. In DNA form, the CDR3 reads TGTGCCTGGAGTGTAGGTCCGCGGGAACCATTCACAGATACGCAGTATTTT. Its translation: CAWSVGPREPFTDTQYF.

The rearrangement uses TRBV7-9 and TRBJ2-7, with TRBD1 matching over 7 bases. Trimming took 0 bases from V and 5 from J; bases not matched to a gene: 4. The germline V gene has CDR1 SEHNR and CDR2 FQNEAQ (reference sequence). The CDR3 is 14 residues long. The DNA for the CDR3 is TGTGCCAGCAGCTTAGCGACAGGGTCACACGAGCAGTACTTC. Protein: CASSLATGSHEQYF.

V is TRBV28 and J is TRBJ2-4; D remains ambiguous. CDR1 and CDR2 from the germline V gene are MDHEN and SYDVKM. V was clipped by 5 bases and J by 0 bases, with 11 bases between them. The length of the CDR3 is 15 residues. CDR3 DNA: TGTGCCAGCAGTCTCCCCACGGTAGCCAAAAACATTCAGTACTTC. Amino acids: CASSLPTVAKNIQYF.

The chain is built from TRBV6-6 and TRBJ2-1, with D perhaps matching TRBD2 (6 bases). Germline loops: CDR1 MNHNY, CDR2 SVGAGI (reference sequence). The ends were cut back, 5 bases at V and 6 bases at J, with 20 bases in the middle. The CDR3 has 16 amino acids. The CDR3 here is CASSAYRESGFNEQFF. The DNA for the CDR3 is TGTGCCAGCAGTGCCTACCGGGAGTCAGGGTTCAATGAGCAGTTCTTC.

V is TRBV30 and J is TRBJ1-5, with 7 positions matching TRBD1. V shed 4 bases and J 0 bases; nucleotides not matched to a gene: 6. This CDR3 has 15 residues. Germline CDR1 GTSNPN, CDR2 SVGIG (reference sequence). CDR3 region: CAWNPGGHSNQPQHF. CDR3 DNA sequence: TGTGCCTGGAACCCAGGGGGACATAGCAATCAGCCCCAGCATTTT.

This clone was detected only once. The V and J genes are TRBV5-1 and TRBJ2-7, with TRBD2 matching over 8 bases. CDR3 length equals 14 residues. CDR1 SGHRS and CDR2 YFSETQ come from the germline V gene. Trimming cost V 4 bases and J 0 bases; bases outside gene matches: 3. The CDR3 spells CASSPGTSSYEQYV. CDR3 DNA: TGCGCCAGCAGCCCGGGGACTAGCTCCTACGAGCAGTACGTC.